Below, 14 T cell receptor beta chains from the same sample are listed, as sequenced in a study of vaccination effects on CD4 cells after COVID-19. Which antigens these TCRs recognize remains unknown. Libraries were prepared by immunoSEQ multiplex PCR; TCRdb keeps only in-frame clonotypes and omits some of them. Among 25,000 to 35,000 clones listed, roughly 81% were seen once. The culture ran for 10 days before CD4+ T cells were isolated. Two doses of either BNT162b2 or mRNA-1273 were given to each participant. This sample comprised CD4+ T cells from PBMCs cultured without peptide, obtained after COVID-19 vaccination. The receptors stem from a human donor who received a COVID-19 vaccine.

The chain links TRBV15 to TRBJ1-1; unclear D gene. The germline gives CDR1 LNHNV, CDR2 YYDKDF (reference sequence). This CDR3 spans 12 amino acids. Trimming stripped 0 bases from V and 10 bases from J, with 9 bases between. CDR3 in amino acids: CATSRDRVGAFF. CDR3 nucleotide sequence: TGTGCCACCAGCAGAGATCGGGTGGGAGCTTTCTTT.

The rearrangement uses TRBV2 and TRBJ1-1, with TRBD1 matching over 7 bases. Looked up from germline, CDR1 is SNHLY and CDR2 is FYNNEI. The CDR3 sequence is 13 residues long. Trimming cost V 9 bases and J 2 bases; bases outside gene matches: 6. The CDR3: CARRQGTNTEAFF. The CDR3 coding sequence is TGTGCCAGGAGACAGGGAACTAACACTGAAGCTTTCTTT.

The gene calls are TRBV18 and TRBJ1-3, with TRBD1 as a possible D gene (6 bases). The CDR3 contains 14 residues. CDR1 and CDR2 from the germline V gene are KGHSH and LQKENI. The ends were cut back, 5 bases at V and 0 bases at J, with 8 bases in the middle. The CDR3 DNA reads TGTGCCAGCTCAACAGGGCTCTCTGGAAACACCATATATTTT. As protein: CASSTGLSGNTIYF.

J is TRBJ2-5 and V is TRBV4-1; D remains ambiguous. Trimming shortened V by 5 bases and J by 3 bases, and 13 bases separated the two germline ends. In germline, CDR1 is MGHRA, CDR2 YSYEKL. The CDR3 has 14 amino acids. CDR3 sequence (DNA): TGCGCCAGCAGCGGGTTTTTCACAGAAGAGACCCAGTACTTC. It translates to CASSGFFTEETQYF.

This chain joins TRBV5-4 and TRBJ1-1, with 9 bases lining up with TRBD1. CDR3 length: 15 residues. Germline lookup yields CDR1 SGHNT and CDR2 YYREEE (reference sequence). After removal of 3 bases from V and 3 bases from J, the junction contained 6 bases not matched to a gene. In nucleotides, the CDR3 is TGTGCCAGCAGCTCGGGACAGGGAGGGGACACTGAAGCTTTCTTT. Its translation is CASSSGQGGDTEAFF.

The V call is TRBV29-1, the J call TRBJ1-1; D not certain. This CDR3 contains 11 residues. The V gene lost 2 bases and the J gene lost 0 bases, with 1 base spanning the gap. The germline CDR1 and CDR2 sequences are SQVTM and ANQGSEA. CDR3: CSVELNTEAFF. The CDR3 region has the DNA TGCAGCGTTGAACTGAACACTGAAGCTTTCTTT.

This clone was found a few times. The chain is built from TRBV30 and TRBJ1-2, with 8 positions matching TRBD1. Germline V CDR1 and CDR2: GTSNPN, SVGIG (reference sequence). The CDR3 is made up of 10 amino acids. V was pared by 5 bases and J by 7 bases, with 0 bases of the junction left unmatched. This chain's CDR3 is CAWDRGGYTF. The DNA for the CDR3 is TGTGCCTGGGACAGGGGTGGCTACACCTTC.

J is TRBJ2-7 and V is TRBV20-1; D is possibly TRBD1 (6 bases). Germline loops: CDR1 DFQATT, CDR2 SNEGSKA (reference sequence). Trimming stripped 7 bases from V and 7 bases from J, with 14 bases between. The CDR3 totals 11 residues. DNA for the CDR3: TGCAGTGGGGGGAGAGGGGGAGAGCAGTACTTC. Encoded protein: CSGGRGGEQYF.

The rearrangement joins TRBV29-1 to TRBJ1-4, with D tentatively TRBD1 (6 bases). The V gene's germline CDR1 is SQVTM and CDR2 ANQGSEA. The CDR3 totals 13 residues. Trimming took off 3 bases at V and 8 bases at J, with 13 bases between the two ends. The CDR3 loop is CSVEREGGEKLFF. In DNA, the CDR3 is TGCAGCGTTGAGAGGGAGGGGGGGGAAAAACTGTTTTTT.

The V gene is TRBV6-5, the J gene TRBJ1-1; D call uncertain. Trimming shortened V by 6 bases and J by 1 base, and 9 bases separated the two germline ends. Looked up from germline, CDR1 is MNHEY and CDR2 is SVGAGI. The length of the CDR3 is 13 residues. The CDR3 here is CASSQAGNTEAFF. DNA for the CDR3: TGTGCCAGCAGCCAAGCAGGGAACACTGAAGCTTTCTTT.

CDR3 sequence (DNA): TGCGCCAGCAGTGAGTCGCAGGCAGAGAGTGGCTACACCTTC. The encoded protein is CASSESQAESGYTF. The V call is TRBV10-2, the J call TRBJ1-2; D gene unclear. Germline V gene lookup returns CDR1 WSHSY and CDR2 SAAADI. The CDR3 length is 14 residues. V was clipped by 0 bases and J by 7 bases, with 12 bases between them.

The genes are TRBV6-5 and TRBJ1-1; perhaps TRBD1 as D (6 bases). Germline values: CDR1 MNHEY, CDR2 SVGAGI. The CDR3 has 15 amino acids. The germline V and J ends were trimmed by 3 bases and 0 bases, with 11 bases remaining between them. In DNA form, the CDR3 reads TGTGCCAGCAGTTATAGGGGGGGAATGAACACTGAAGCTTTCTTT. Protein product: CASSYRGGMNTEAFF.

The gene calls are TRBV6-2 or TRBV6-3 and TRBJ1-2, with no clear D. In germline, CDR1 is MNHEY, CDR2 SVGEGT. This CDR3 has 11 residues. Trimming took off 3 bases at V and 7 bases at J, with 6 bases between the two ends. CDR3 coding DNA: TGTGCCAGCAGTTATATCCTTGGCTACACCTTC. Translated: CASSYILGYTF.

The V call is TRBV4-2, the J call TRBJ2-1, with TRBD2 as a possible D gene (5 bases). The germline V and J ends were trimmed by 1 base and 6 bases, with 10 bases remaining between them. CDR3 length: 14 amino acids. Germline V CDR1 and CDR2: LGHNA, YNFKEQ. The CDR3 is CASSQGLSVNEQFF. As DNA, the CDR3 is TGTGCCAGCAGCCAAGGTCTTAGCGTCAATGAGCAGTTCTTC.